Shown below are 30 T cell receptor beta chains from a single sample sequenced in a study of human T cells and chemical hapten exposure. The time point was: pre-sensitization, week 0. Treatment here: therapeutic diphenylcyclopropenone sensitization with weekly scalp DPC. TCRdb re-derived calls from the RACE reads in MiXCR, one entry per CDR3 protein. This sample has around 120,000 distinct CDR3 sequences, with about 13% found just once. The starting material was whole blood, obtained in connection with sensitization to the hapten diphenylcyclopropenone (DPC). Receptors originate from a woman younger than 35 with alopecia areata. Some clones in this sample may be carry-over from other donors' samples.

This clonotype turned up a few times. The CDR3 is CASSPVGTGNYGYTF. CDR3 DNA sequence: TGTGCCAGCAGTCCCGTAGGGACAGGCAACTATGGCTACACCTTC. V and J are TRBV27 and TRBJ1-2; 8 bases align to TRBD1. J lost 2 bases, V lost 5 bases, and 7 bases had no gene match. This CDR3 region has 15 residues. Looked up from germline, CDR1 is MNHEY and CDR2 is SMNVEV (reference sequence).

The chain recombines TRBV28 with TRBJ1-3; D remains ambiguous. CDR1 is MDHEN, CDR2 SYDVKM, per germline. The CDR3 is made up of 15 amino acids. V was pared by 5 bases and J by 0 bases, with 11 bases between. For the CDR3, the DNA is TGTGCCAGCAGTCCCACGGGAGCCTCTGGAAACACCATATATTTT. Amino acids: CASSPTGASGNTIYF.

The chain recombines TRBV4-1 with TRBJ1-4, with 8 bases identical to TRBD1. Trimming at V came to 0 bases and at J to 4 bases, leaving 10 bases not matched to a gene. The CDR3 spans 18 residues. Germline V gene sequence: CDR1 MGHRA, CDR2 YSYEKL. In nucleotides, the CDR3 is TGCGCCAGCAGCCAAGACAGCACCCGGACAGGGTTTAATGAAAAACTGTTTTTT. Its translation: CASSQDSTRTGFNEKLFF.

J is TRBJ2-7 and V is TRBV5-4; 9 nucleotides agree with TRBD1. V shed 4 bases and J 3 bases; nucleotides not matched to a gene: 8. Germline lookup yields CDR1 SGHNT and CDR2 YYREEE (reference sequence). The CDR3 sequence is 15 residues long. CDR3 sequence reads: CASSTRDRARYEQYF. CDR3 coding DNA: TGTGCCAGCAGCACCCGGGACAGGGCTCGCTACGAGCAGTACTTC.

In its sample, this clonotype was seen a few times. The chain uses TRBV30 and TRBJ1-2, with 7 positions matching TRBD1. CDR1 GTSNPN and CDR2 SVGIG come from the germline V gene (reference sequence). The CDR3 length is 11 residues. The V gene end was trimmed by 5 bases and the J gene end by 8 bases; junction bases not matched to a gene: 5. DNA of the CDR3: TGTGCCTGGGATAGGGGGCAGGGCTACACCTTC. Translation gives CAWDRGQGYTF.

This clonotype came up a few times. Written as DNA, the CDR3 is TGTGCCAGCAGTCCCCCCCGGTCCAGCGGACAGCCCCAGCATTTT. Protein sequence: CASSPPRSSGQPQHF. This sequence joins TRBV28 and TRBJ1-5; D gene unclear. Germline CDR1 is MDHEN and CDR2 is SYDVKM. V was cut by 5 bases and J by 7 bases, with 18 bases left in between. The CDR3 is 15 residues long.

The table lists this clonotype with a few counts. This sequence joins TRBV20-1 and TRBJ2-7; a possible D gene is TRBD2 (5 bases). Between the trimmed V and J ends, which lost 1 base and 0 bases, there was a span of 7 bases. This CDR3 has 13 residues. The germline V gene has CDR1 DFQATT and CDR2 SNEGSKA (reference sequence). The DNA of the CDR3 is TGCAGTGCTAGAGCTAGCAACTCCTACGAGCAGTACTTC. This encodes CSARASNSYEQYF.

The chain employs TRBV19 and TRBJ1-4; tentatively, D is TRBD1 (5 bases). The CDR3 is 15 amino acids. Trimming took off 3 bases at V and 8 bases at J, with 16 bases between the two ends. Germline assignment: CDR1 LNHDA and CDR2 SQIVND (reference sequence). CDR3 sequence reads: CASSMLQQAGEKLFF. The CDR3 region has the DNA TGTGCCAGTAGTATGCTCCAACAGGCGGGGGAAAAACTGTTTTTT.

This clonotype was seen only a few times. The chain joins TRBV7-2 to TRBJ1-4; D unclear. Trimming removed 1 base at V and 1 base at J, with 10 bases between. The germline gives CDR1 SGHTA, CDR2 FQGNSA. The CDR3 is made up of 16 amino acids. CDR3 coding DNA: TGTGCCAGCAGCTTAGGCCCAGCACAAACTAATGAAAAACTGTTTTTT. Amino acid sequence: CASSLGPAQTNEKLFF.

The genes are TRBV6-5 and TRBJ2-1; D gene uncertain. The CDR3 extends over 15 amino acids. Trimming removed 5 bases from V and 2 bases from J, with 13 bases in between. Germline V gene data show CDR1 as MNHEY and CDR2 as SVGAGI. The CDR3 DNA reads TGTGCCAGCAGTGCCGGTGGCAGCCCCTACAATGAGCAGTTCTTC. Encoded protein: CASSAGGSPYNEQFF.

The CDR3 here is CASSESKQLGDTGELFF. CDR3 in DNA: TGCGCCAGCAGTGAGTCGAAGCAGCTAGGGGACACCGGGGAGCTGTTTTTT. The chain combines TRBV10-2 with TRBJ2-2; D is possibly TRBD1 (5 bases). The V end lost 0 bases, the J end lost 3 bases, and 14 bases lay between the germline ends. The CDR3 loop spans 17 amino acids. The germline CDR1 and CDR2 sequences are WSHSY and SAAADI.

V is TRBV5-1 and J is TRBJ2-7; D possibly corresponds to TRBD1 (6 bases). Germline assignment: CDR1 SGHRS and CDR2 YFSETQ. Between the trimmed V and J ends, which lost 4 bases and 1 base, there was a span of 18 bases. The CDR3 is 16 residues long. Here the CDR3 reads CASSRPRTDDSYEQYF. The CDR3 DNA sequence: TGCGCCAGCAGCCGCCCCAGGACAGACGATTCCTACGAGCAGTACTTC.

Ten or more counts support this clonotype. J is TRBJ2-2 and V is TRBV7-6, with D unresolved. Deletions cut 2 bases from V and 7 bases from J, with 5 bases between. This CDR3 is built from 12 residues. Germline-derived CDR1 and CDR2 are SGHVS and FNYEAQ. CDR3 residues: CASSLLGGELFF. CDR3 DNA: TGTGCCAGCAGCTTACTGGGCGGGGAGCTGTTTTTT.

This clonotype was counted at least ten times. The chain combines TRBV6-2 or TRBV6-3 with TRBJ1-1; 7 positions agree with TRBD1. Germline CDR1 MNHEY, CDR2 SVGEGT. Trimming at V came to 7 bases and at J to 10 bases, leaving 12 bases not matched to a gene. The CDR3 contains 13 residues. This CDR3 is CASTRDSSGGAFF. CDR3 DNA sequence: TGTGCCAGCACCAGGGACAGTTCTGGAGGAGCTTTCTTT.

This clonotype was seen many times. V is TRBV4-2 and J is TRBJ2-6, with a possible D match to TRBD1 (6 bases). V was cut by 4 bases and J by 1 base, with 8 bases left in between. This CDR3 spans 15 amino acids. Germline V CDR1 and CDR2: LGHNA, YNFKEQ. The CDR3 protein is CASSRGQSGANVLTF. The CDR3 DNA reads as TGTGCCAGCAGCCGAGGACAGTCTGGGGCCAACGTCCTGACTTTC.

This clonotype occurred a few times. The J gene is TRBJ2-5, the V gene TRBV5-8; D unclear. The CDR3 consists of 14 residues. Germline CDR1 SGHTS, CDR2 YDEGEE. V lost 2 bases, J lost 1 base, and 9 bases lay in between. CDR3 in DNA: TGTGCCAGCAGCTTTGGGCGGCTCCAAGAGACCCAGTACTTC. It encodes CASSFGRLQETQYF.

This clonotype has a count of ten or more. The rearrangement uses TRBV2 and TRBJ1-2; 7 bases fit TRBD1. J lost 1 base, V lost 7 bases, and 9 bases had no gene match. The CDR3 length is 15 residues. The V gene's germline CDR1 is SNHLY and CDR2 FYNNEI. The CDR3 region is CASNPSQGFNYGYTF. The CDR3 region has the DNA TGTGCCAGCAATCCCTCACAGGGGTTTAACTATGGCTACACCTTC.

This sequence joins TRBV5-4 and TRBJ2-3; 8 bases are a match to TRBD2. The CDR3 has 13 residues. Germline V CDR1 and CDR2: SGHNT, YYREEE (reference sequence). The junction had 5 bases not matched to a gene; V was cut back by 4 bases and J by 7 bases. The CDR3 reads CASSGTRGNTQYF. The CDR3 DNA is TGTGCCAGCAGCGGGACTAGGGGAAATACGCAGTATTTT.

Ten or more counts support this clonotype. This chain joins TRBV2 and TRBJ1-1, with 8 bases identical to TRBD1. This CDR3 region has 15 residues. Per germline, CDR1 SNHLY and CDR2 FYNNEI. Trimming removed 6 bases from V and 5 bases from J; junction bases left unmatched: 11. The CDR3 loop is CASSDRGAEGTEAFF. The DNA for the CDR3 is TGTGCCAGCAGCGACAGGGGAGCGGAGGGGACTGAAGCTTTCTTT.

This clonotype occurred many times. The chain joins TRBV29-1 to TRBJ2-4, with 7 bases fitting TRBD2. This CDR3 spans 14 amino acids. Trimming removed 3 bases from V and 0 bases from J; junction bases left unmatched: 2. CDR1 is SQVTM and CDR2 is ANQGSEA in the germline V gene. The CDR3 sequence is CSVEGGKAKNIQYF. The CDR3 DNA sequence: TGCAGCGTTGAGGGAGGGAAAGCCAAAAACATTCAGTACTTC.

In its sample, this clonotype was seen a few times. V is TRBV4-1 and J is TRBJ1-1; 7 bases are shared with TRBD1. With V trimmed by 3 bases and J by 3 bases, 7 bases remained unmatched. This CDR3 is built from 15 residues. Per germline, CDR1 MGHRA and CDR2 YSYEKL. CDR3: CASSHDQGGDTEAFF. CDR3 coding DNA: TGCGCCAGCAGCCACGACCAAGGGGGCGACACTGAAGCTTTCTTT.

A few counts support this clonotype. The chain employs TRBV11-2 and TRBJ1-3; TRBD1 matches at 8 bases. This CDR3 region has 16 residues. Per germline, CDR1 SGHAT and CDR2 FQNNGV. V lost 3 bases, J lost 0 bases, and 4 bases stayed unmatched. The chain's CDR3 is CASSFQGANSGNTIYF. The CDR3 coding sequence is TGTGCCAGCAGCTTCCAGGGGGCCAACTCTGGAAACACCATATATTTT.

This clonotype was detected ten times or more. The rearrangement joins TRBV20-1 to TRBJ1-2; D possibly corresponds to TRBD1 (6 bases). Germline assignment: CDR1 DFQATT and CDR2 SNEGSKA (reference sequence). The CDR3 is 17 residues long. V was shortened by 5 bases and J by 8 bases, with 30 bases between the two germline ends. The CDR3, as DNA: TGCAGTGCTCTGACTGAATTTCAGGGGTTGAGCCGGGGAGGCTACACCTTC. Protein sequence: CSALTEFQGLSRGGYTF.

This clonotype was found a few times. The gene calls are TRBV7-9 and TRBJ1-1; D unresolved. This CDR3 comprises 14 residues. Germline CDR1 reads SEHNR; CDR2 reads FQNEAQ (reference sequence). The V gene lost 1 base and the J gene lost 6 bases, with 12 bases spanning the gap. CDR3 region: CASSLEGGTAEAFF. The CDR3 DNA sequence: TGTGCCAGCAGCTTAGAGGGTGGTACGGCTGAAGCTTTCTTT. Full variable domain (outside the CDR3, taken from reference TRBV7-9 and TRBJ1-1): DTGVSQNPRHKITKRGQNVTFRCDPISEHNRLYWYRQTLGQGPEFLTYFQNEAQLEKSRLLSDRFSAERPKGSFSTLEIQRTEQGDSAMYLCASSLEGGTAEAFFGQGTRLTVV.

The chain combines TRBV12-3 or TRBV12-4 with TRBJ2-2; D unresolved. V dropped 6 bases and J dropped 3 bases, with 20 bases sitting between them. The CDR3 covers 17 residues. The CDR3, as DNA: TGTGCCAGCAGCCCTTTCCCTCACACTTCGGACACCGGGGAGCTGTTTTTT. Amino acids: CASSPFPHTSDTGELFF.

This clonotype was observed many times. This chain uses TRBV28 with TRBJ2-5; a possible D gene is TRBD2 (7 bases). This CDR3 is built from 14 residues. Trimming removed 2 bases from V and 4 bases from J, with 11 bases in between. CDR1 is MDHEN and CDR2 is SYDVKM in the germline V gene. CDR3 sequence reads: CASSLVGGAETQYF. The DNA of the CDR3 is TGTGCCAGCAGTTTAGTGGGGGGGGCAGAGACCCAGTACTTC. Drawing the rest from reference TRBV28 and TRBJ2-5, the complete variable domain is DVKVTQSSRYLVKRTGEKVFLECVQDMDHENMFWYRQDPGLGLRLIYFSYDVKMKEKGDIPEGYSVSREKKERFSLILESASTNQTSMYLCASSLVGGAETQYFGPGTRLLVL.

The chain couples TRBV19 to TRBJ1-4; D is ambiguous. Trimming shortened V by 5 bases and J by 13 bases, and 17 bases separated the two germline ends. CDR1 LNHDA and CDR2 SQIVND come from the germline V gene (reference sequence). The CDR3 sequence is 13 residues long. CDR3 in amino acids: CASSSRRDQGLFF. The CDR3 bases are TGTGCCAGTAGTTCCCGACGCGATCAAGGACTGTTTTTT. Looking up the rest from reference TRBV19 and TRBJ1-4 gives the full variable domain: DGGITQSPKYLFRKEGQNVTLSCEQNLNHDAMYWYRQDPGQGLRLIYYSQIVNDFQKGDIAEGYSVSREKKESFPLTVTSAQKNPTAFYLCASSSRRDQGLFFGSGTQLSVL.

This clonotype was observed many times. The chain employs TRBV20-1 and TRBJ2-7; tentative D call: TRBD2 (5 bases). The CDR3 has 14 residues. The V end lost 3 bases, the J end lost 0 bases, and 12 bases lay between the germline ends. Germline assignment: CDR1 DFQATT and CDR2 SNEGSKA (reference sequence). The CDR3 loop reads CSARLGGGSYEQYF. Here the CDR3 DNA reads TGCAGTGCTAGGTTAGGAGGAGGCTCCTACGAGCAGTACTTC.

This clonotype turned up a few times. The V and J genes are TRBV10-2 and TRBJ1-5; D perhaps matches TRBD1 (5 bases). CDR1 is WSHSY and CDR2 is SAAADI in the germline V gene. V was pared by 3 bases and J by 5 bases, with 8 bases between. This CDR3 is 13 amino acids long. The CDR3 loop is CASSEGEYQPQHF. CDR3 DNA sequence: TGCGCCAGCAGTGAAGGGGAATATCAGCCCCAGCATTTT.

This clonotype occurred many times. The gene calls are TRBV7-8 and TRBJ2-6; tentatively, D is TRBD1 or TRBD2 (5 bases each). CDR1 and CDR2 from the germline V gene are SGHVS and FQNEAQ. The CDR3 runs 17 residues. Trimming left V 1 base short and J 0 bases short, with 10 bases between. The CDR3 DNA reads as TGTGCCAGCAGCTTAGTGGCAGGGAGCTCTGGGGCCAACGTCCTGACTTTC. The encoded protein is CASSLVAGSSGANVLTF. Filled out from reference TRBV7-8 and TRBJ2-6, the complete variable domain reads GAGVSQSPRYKVAKRGQDVALRCDPISGHVSLFWYQQALGQGPEFLTYFQNEAQLDKSGLPSDRFFAERPEGSVSTLKIQRTQQEDSAVYLCASSLVAGSSGANVLTFGAGSRLTVL.